Sequencing of this T cell receptor (beta chain) was carried out in a study of blood T cell repertoires in COVID-19. CDR3 length: 13 amino acids. The V end was cut by 4 bases, the J end by 8 bases, with 16 bases between. CDR1 is SGHNT, CDR2 YYREEE, per germline (reference sequence). As handled by the study authors: For nucleated cells, counts were estimated from reference gene primer amplification. Only in-frame clones appear in the TCRdb table, and some are missing; sequencing was by immunoSEQ multiplex PCR. V, J and clone size are those of that table, while D and trimming were read from the DNA. The data show some 210,000 clones, 82% seen once.

Input material: peripheral blood. The gene calls are TRBV5-4 and TRBJ2-7, with D tentatively TRBD2 (5 bases). The receptor was isolated from a woman aged 40 to 50 with acute or convalescent COVID-19. The CDR3 region has the DNA TGTGCCAGCAGCCCGAGGGCGGATATTCAGCAGTACTTC. As protein: CASSPRADIQQYF.